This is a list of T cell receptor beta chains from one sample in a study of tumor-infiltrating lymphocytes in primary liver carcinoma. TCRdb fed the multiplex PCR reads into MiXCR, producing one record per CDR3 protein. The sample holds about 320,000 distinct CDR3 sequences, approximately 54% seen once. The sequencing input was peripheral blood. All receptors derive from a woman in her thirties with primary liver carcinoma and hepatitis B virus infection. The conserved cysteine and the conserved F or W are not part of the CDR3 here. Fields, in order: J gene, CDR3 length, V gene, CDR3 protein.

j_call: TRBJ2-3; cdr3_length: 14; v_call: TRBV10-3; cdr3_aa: AILVPQGGGTDTQY
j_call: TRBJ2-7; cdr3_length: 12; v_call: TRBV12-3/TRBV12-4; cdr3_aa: ASSATGTGAMQY
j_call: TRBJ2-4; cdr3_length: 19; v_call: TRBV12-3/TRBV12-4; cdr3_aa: ASSSGPAGTGPFVAKNIQY
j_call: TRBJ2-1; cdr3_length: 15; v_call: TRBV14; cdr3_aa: ASSQYMTSGRANRQF
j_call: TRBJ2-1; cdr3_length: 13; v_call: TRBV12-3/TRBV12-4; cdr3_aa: SSSLRGSNNNEQF
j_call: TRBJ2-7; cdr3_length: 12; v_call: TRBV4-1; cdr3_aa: ASSLVGGPYEQY
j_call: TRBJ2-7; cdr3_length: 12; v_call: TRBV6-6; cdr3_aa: ACALRGMRHEQY
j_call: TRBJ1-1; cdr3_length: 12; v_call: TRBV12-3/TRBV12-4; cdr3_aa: ASMGQGGNTEAF
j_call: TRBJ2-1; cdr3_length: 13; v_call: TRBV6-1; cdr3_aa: ASSGAGLAKNEQF
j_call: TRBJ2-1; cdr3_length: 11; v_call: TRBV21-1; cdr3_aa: ASSKEGRNERF
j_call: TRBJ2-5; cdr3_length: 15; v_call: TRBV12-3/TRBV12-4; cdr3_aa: ASSPGTGEYVVETHY
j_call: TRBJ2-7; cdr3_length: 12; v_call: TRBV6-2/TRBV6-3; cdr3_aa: ATWTGVTGYEQY
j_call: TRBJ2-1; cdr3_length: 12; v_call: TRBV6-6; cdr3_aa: ASSYSIASYEQF
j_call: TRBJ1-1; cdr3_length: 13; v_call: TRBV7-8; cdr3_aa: ASRPRTGTYTEAF
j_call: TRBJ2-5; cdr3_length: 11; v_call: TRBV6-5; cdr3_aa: ASSWGAEETQY
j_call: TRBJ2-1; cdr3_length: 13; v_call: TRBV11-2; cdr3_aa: ASSLAGVSYNEQF
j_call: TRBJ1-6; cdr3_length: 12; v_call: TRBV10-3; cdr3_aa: AIKPGRDNSPLH
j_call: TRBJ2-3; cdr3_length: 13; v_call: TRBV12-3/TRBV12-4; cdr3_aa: TSSLLSGGTDTQY
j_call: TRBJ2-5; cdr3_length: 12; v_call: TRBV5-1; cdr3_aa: ASSSVAGVETQY
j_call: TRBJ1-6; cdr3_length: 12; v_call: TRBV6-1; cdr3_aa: ASTMAGYNLPLH
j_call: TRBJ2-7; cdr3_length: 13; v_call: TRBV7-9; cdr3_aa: ASSLRTGRNYEQY
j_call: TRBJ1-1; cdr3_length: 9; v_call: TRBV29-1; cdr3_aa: SVGQNTEAF
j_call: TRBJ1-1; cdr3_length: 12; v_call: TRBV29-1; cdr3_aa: SVVPGRGPTEAF
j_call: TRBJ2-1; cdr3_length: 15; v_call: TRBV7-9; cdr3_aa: ASSLAPGQGVSDEQF
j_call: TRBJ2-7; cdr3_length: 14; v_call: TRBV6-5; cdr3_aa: ASRPPGRRRACEQY
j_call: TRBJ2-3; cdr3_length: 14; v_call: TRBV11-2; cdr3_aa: ASSPVPGLSADTQY
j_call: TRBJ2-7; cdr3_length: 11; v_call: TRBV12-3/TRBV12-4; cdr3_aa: ASSSDGNNEQY
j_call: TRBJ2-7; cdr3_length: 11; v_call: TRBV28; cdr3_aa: ASSWGTTYEQY
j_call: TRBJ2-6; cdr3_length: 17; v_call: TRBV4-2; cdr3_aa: ASSQVLQGASSGANVLT
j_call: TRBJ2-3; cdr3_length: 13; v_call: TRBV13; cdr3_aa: ASSLAVLVANTQY
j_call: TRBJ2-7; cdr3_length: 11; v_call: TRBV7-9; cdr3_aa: ASSPTSRHEQY
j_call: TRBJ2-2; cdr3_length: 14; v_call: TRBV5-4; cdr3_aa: ASSLIQGLNTGELF
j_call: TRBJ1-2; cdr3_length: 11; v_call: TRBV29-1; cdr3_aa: GVETWLTYGYT
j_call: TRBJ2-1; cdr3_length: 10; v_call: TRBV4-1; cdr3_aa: ASSQGGRRQF
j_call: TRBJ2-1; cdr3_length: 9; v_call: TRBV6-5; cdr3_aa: ASSYADEQF
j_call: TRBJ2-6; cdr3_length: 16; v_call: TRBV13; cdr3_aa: ANRTGTGDRSGANVLT
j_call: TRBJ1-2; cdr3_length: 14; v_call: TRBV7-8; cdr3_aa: ASSRDSQSLYYGYT
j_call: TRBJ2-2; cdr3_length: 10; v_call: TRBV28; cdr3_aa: ASNSSRRELF
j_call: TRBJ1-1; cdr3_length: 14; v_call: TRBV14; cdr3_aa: ASSHSFPGRGTEAF
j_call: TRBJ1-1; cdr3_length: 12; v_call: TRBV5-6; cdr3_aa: ASSTGGVNTEAF